The 17 T cell receptor beta chains below all came from one sample that was sequenced in a study of spatial heterogeneity in lung cancer. The time point: blood at routine non-recurrence follow-up after resection. TCRdb itself ran the 5' RACE reads through MiXCR, one entry per CDR3 protein. The data hold 25,000 or so distinct CDR3 sequences, with approximately 5.9% observed a single time. Sequenced here: PBMCs, sampled at follow-up. The origin of the receptors is a female donor with early-stage non-small cell lung cancer.

This clonotype was seen ten or more times. The rearrangement links TRBV6-1 to TRBJ2-2; D might be TRBD2 (5 bases). The CDR3 consists of 13 residues. With 8 bases removed from V and 7 bases from J, the gap between germline ends came to 14 bases. The germline V gene encodes CDR1 MNHNS and CDR2 SASEGT. The CDR3 loop is CASPVVGGGELFF. The CDR3, as DNA: TGTGCCAGCCCTGTAGTCGGAGGCGGGGAGCTGTTTTTT.

At least ten counts were recorded for this clonotype. Mismatch with germline at one junction end may stem from a read error. The rearrangement uses TRBV28 and TRBJ2-7; perhaps TRBD1 as D (6 bases). The CDR3 runs 12 residues. Per the germline V gene, CDR1 is MDHEN and CDR2 is SYDVKM. The CDR3: CASSKQGQPPDF. DNA for the CDR3: TGTGCCAGCAGCAAACAGGGACAACCGCCGGACTTC.

This clonotype has a count of ten or more. This chain connects TRBV5-4 to TRBJ1-3; no reliable D call. CDR1 is SGHNT and CDR2 is YYREEE in the germline V gene (reference sequence). This CDR3 is built from 13 residues. V lost 0 bases to trimming and J lost 2 bases, with 3 bases between them. The CDR3 sequence is CASSLDPGNTIYF. Here the CDR3 DNA reads TGTGCCAGCAGCTTGGACCCTGGAAACACCATATATTTT.

This clonotype showed up many times. The V and J genes are TRBV6-2 or TRBV6-3 and TRBJ2-1; 11 positions match TRBD2. Germline assignment: CDR1 MNHEY and CDR2 SVGEGT. The trim removed 5 bases at V and 6 bases at J, leaving 15 bases unmatched. This CDR3 is 18 amino acids long. The CDR3 reads CASSPNLRTSGYLNEQFF. CDR3 in DNA: TGTGCCAGCAGTCCTAATCTCCGGACTAGCGGGTACCTCAATGAGCAGTTCTTC.

This clonotype was found many times. The V gene is TRBV20-1, the J gene TRBJ1-5; 10 bases match TRBD1. This CDR3 contains 14 residues. The ends lost 6 bases at V and 6 bases at J; junction bases unmatched: 8. CDR1 is DFQATT, CDR2 SNEGSKA, per germline (reference sequence). CDR3 region: CSARTGGNGQPQHF. The CDR3 region has the DNA TGCAGTGCGAGGACAGGGGGGAACGGTCAGCCCCAGCATTTT.

This clonotype was recorded many times. J is TRBJ1-2 and V is TRBV27; TRBD1 is a possible D gene (5 bases). CDR1 and CDR2 (germline): MNHEY, SMNVEV (reference sequence). Trimming took off 0 bases at V and 4 bases at J, with 6 bases between the two ends. This CDR3 contains 13 residues. The CDR3 coding sequence is TGTGCCAGCAGTTTATCGGGGGGCTATGGCTACACCTTC. This translates into CASSLSGGYGYTF.

This clonotype came up many times. The gene calls are TRBV6-1 and TRBJ2-7; tentatively, D is TRBD1 or TRBD2 (5 bases each). The ends were cut back, 6 bases at V and 2 bases at J, with 17 bases in the middle. Germline CDR1 MNHNS, CDR2 SASEGT. This CDR3 comprises 15 residues. DNA for the CDR3: TGTGCCAGCAGGTGGGCCGGGACGTCCACCTACGAGCAGTACTTC. Its protein is CASRWAGTSTYEQYF.

The sample holds many counts of this clonotype. The chain couples TRBV5-1 to TRBJ2-5; 12 bases map to TRBD1. CDR1 and CDR2 (germline): SGHRS, YFSETQ. Trimming cost V 5 bases and J 7 bases; bases outside gene matches: 12. The CDR3 has 16 residues. This chain's CDR3 is CASRTAGTGGDVTQYF. CDR3 DNA sequence: TGCGCCAGCAGGACCGCCGGGACAGGGGGCGACGTGACCCAGTACTTC.

This clonotype has a count of ten or more. The V gene is TRBV10-3, the J gene TRBJ2-1; D may be TRBD1 or TRBD2 (6 bases each). CDR3 length: 15 amino acids. V lost 0 bases and J lost 8, with 14 bases in between. The germline V gene has CDR1 ENHRY and CDR2 SYGVKD. In DNA, the CDR3 is TGTGCCATCAGTGAGTCGAAAGGGGGGAAGGATGAGCAGTTCTTC. Encoded protein: CAISESKGGKDEQFF.

This clonotype was detected ten times or more. The chain links TRBV20-1 to TRBJ1-1; possible D gene TRBD1, 5 bases. The CDR3 spans 14 residues. CDR1 is DFQATT, CDR2 SNEGSKA, per germline (reference sequence). V was trimmed by 6 bases and J by 0 bases, leaving 14 bases between them. CDR3 nucleotides: TGCAGTGCCAGCGACAGTGGACTGAACACTGAAGCTTTCTTT. Its protein is CSASDSGLNTEAFF.

This clonotype was recorded at least ten times. The chain is built from TRBV12-3 or TRBV12-4 and TRBJ2-4; TRBD1 or TRBD2 may be the D gene (5 bases each). The V end was cut by 3 bases, the J end by 11 bases, with 23 bases between. The CDR3 is 16 residues long. CDR3 loop: CASSLGQGVETSVQYF. CDR3 DNA: TGTGCCAGCAGTTTGGGGCAGGGAGTGGAAACATCGGTTCAGTACTTC.

This clonotype was detected many times. The chain employs TRBV9 and TRBJ1-6; no definite D call. CDR3 length equals 13 residues. The V and J ends lost 3 bases and 10 bases respectively, with 11 bases between them. Per the germline V gene, CDR1 is SGDLS and CDR2 is YYNGEE. The CDR3 loop is CASSGDLESPLHF. CDR3 bases: TGTGCCAGCAGCGGAGACCTCGAGTCACCCCTCCACTTT.

Only a few counts were recorded for this clonotype. The genes are TRBV7-2 and TRBJ2-3, with TRBD2 identical over 9 bases. Germline values: CDR1 SGHTA, CDR2 FQGNSA. The CDR3 covers 16 residues. Unmatched junction bases numbered 8, after V lost 1 base and J lost 6 bases. CDR3 coding DNA: TGTGCCAGCAGCTTAGATTGGTCTAGCGGGGCTGATACGCAGTATTTT. This encodes CASSLDWSSGADTQYF. The full variable domain, in which reference TRBV7-2 and TRBJ2-3 provide the parts outside the CDR3, is GAGVSQSPSNKVTEKGKDVELRCDPISGHTALYWYRQSLGQGLEFLIYFQGNSAPDKSGLPSDRFSAERTGGSVSTLTIQRTQQEDSAVYLCASSLDWSSGADTQYFGPGTRLTVL.

There are many counts of this clonotype. The chain joins TRBV6-2 or TRBV6-3 to TRBJ1-6; D is uncertain. Germline V gene lookup returns CDR1 MNHEY and CDR2 SVGEGT. The V end was cut by 0 bases, the J end by 7 bases, with 13 bases between. There are 16 residues in the CDR3. The CDR3 nucleotides read TGTGCCAGCAGTTACTCGGATTCCCAAGGCAATTCACCCCTCCACTTT. This translates into CASSYSDSQGNSPLHF.

This clonotype showed up just a few times. The chain carries TRBV6-2 or TRBV6-3 and TRBJ1-2, with D possibly TRBD1 on 5 matching bases. The CDR3 extends over 13 amino acids. Germline V gene data show CDR1 as MNHEY and CDR2 as SVGEGT. Trimming stripped 2 bases from V and 8 bases from J, with 12 bases between. CDR3 nucleotide sequence: TGTGCCAGCAGTTACGGGACCTGGAGAGGCTACACCTTC. Translated, it gives CASSYGTWRGYTF.

This clonotype appeared many times. The chain uses TRBV7-2 and TRBJ2-7; D is perhaps TRBD2 (5 bases). Trimming shortened V by 3 bases and J by 7 bases, and 13 bases separated the two germline ends. There are 13 residues in the CDR3. Germline lookup yields CDR1 SGHTA and CDR2 FQGNSA. In DNA form, the CDR3 reads TGTGCCAGCAGCTTGACGGCTGGCGGGGAGCAGTACTTC. It codes for CASSLTAGGEQYF.

J is TRBJ2-7 and V is TRBV7-9; the D gene is possibly TRBD2 (6 bases). With 4 bases removed from V and 0 bases from J, the gap between germline ends came to 16 bases. Germline-derived CDR1 and CDR2 are SEHNR and FQNEAQ (reference sequence). The CDR3 loop spans 16 amino acids. Here the CDR3 reads CASSSQLRDASYEQYF. CDR3 DNA sequence: TGTGCCAGCAGCTCGCAGTTGCGGGATGCCTCCTACGAGCAGTACTTC. Complete variable domain (other parts from reference TRBV7-9 and TRBJ2-7): DTGVSQNPRHKITKRGQNVTFRCDPISEHNRLYWYRQTLGQGPEFLTYFQNEAQLEKSRLLSDRFSAERPKGSFSTLEIQRTEQGDSAMYLCASSSQLRDASYEQYFGPGTRLTVT.